The 4 T cell receptor beta chains listed next were all sequenced from one sample in a study of monozygotic twins with cystic fibrosis. The assay was immunoSEQ multiplex PCR, and TCRdb's table has in-frame clones only and misses some. The table has about 19,000 clones, approximately 97% seen once. Sequences were obtained from blood. The source of these receptors is a woman in her twenties or thirties with cystic fibrosis.

The rearrangement uses TRBV6-1 and TRBJ2-2; D ambiguous. The length of the CDR3 is 12 residues. Germline values: CDR1 MNHNS, CDR2 SASEGT. V was pared by 7 bases and J by 3 bases, with 6 bases between. The CDR3 loop is CASKADTGELFF. DNA for the CDR3: TGTGCCAGCAAGGCGGACACCGGGGAGCTGTTTTTT.

This sequence joins TRBV28 and TRBJ2-5; D may be TRBD2 (5 bases). CDR1 MDHEN and CDR2 SYDVKM come from the germline V gene. Trimming removed 4 bases from V and 2 bases from J, with 20 bases in between. The CDR3 runs to 17 residues. CDR3 nucleotide sequence: TGTGCCAGCAGTTCCTTAGAAGACCTGGCGGGTCAAGAGACCCAGTACTTC. It yields the protein CASSSLEDLAGQETQYF.

The rearrangement uses TRBV5-6 and TRBJ2-7; 13 bases align to TRBD2. The CDR3 is made up of 17 amino acids. V shed 3 bases and J 0 bases; nucleotides not matched to a gene: 6. In germline, CDR1 is SGHDT, CDR2 YYEEEE. In DNA form, the CDR3 reads TGTGCCAGCAGCTGGGGACTAGCGGGGCGGAGCTCCTACGAGCAGTACTTC. Encoded protein: CASSWGLAGRSSYEQYF. Based on the CDR3 plus reference TRBV5-6 and TRBJ2-7, the full variable domain is DAGVTQSPTHLIKTRGQQVTLRCSPKSGHDTVSWYQQALGQGPQFIFQYYEEEERQRGNFPDRFSGHQFPNYSSELNVNALLLGDSALYLCASSWGLAGRSSYEQYFGPGTRLTVT.

V usage is TRBV4-1 and J usage is TRBJ2-3, with D possibly matching TRBD1 (5 bases). V was cut by 6 bases and J by 0 bases, with 10 bases left in between. The germline V gene encodes CDR1 MGHRA and CDR2 YSYEKL. This CDR3 has 14 residues. The CDR3 reads CASRGHSSTDTQYF. In DNA form, the CDR3 reads TGCGCCAGCAGAGGACATTCTAGCACAGATACGCAGTATTTT.